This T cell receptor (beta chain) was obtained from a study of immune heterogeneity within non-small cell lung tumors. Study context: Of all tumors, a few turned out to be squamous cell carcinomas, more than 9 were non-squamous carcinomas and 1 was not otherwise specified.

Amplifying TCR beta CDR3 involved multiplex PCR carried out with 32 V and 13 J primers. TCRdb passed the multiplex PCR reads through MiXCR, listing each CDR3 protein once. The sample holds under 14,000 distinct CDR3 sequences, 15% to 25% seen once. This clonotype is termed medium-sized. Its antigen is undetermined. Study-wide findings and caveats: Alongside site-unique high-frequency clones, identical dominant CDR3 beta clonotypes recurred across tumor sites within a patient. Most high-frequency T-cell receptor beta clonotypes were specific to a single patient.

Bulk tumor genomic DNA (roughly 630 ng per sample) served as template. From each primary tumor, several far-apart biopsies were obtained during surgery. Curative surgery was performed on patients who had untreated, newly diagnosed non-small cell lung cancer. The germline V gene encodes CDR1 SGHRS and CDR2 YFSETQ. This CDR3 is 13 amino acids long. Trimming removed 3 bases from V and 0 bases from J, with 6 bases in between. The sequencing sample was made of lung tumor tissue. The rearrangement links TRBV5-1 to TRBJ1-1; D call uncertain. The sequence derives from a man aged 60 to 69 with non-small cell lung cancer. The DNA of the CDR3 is TGCGCCAGCAGCTATTCAGTGAACACTGAAGCTTTCTTT. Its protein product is CASSYSVNTEAFF.